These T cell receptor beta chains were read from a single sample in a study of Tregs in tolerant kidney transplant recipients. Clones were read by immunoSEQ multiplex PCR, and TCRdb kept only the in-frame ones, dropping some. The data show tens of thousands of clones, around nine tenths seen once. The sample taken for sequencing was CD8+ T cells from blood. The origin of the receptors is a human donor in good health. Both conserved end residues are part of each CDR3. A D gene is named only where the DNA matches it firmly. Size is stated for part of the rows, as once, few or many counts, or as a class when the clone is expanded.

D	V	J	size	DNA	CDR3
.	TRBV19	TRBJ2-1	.	TGTGCCAGTAGTTTGGATTTGGAGTTAAGTGAGCAGTTCTTC	CASSLDLELSEQFF
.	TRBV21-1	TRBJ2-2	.	TGTGCCAGCAGCAATGGGGGCAGCCCGAACACCGGGGAGCTGTTTTTT	CASSNGGSPNTGELFF
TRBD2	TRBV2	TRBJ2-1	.	TGTGCCAGCCTACGTCGACTAGGCGGGAGCTACAATGAGCAGTTCTTC	CASLRRLGGSYNEQFF
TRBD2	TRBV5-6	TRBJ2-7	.	TGTGCCAGCAGCAACAGCGGGAGTTACGAGCAGTACTTC	CASSNSGSYEQYF
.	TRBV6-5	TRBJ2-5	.	TGTGCCAGCAGTTACGTCGGGAAAGAGACCCAGTACTTC	CASSYVGKETQYF
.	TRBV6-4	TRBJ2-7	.	TGTGCCAGCAGCCCCGAAGCTATGTCCTACGAGCAGTACTTC	CASSPEAMSYEQYF
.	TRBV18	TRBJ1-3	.	TGTGCCAGCTCACTAGAGACCACAGGACCTGGAAACACCATATATTTT	CASSLETTGPGNTIYF
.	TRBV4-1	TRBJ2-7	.	TGCGCCAGCAGCCAAGTCGGGGGACCGGACCGAAACGAGCAGTACTTC	CASSQVGGPDRNEQYF
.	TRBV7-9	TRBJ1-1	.	TGTGCCAGCAGCTTAATTAAGAGGGGACTGGGGGACACTGAAGCTTTCTTT	CASSLIKRGLGDTEAFF
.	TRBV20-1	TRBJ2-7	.	TGCAGTGCCCACCCGAAGTACGAGCAGTACTTC	CSAHPKYEQYF
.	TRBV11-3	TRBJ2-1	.	TGTGCCAGCAGCTCCACGAGGGTTGAGCAGTTCTTC	CASSSTRVEQFF
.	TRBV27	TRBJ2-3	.	TGTGCCAGCAGTTTTTCCCAGGGAGACAGCACAGATACGCAGTATTTT	CASSFSQGDSTDTQYF
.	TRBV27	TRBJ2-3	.	TGTGCCAGCAGTTCCCTTGAGGTGAGGGCAACAGATACGCAGTATTTT	CASSSLEVRATDTQYF
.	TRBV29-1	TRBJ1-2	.	TGCAGCGTTGCCCGTGGCAACTATGGCTACACCTTC	CSVARGNYGYTF
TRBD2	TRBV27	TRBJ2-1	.	TGTGCCAGCAGTCCCGGGACTAGCGGGAGGGGGGGGTTCTTC	CASSPGTSGRGGFF
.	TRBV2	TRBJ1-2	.	TGTGCCAGCAGTGATTGGGGAGCTAACTATGGCTACACCTTC	CASSDWGANYGYTF
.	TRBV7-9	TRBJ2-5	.	TGTGCCAGCAGCTTAGCCTCGCGTTACCAAGAGACCCAGTACTTC	CASSLASRYQETQYF
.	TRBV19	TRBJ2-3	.	TGTGCCAGTAACATGGATCAGGACCTACCCCCTAGCACAGATACGCAGTATTTT	CASNMDQDLPPSTDTQYF
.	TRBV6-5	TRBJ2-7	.	TGTGCCAGCAGTACACCGAGACAGGCCCTCTACGAGCAGTACTTC	CASSTPRQALYEQYF
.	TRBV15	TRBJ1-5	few	TGTGCCACCAGCAGAGATGTGGGCGATAGCAATCAGCCCCAGCATTTT	CATSRDVGDSNQPQHF
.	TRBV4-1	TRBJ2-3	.	TGCGCCAGCAGCCAACTTACCACTAGTACAGATACGCAGTATTTT	CASSQLTTSTDTQYF
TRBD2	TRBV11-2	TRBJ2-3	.	TGTGCCAGCAGCCCGAGCGGGAGGCGGGCAGATACGCAGTATTTT	CASSPSGRRADTQYF
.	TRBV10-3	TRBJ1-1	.	TGTGCCATCAGTGCCTGGGGTCTTAACACTGAAGCTTTCTTT	CAISAWGLNTEAFF
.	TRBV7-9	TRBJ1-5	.	TGTGCCAGCACCGATCAACCCGGGCCCGGGGGCAATCAGCCCCAGCATTTT	CASTDQPGPGGNQPQHF
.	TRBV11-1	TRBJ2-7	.	TGTGCCAGCAGCTTATTCGCTGGGCCCCTCTACGAGCAGTACTTC	CASSLFAGPLYEQYF